A selection of T cell receptor beta chains follows, all from one sample in a study of cytomegalovirus exposure and HLA in healthy donors. Repertoires were generated with immunoSEQ multiplex PCR, while TCRdb's copy carries only in-frame clones and drops some. This sample has under 200,000 clones, with about 75% found just once. The sequenced material came from PBMCs. Receptors were obtained from a female donor in good health and CMV-seronegative. The CDR3 runs from the conserved cysteine through the conserved F or W. Each record gives: clone size, D gene, V gene, J gene, CDR3 DNA, CDR3 protein. The D gene is left open where the match is weak. A row's size may be missing; if present it is once, few, many or a size class.

few	NA	TRBV6-5	TRBJ2-7	TGTGCCAGCAGTTACCGGGGCTCCTACGAGCAGTACTTC	CASSYRGSYEQYF
NA	NA	TRBV4-3	TRBJ1-3	TGCGCCAGCAGCCAATCGGTGTGGGGGGCTGGAAACACCATATATTTT	CASSQSVWGAGNTIYF
few	NA	TRBV6-1	TRBJ2-1	TGTGCCAGCAGCCGAGGAGGGGACTCTAGCGAGCAGTTCTTC	CASSRGGDSSEQFF
NA	TRBD1	TRBV19	TRBJ2-7	TGTGCCAGTAGTATTGGGCGAGACAGGGGCTACGAGCAGTACTTC	CASSIGRDRGYEQYF
NA	NA	TRBV15	TRBJ2-7	TGTGCCACCAGCAGAGGAGATAGTCTTGACGAGCAGTACTTC	CATSRGDSLDEQYF
NA	NA	TRBV20-1	TRBJ1-5	TGCAGTGCTAGTATGCAGCCCCAGCATTTT	CSASMQPQHF
NA	NA	TRBV4-2	TRBJ1-6	TGTGCCAGCAGCCCGAAGGGGGATTCACCCCTCCACTTT	CASSPKGDSPLHF
NA	TRBD1	TRBV5-1	TRBJ1-5	TGCGCCAGCAGCTCCGGGACAGAAAATCAGCCCCAGCATTTT	CASSSGTENQPQHF
NA	NA	TRBV2	TRBJ2-2	TGTGCCAGCCACCCAGGACAGACAAACACCGGGGAGCTGTTTTTT	CASHPGQTNTGELFF
NA	NA	TRBV2	TRBJ1-4	TGTGCCAGCAGTAGCGCCGGGGTTGGCGAAAAACTGTTTTTT	CASSSAGVGEKLFF
NA	TRBD1	TRBV18	TRBJ1-4	TGTGCCAGCTCACCGCAGGGGGTGAATGAAAAACTGTTTTTT	CASSPQGVNEKLFF
NA	NA	TRBV7-9	TRBJ2-7	TGTGCCAGCAGCTTGCAGGGATATCTTGACGAGCAGTACTTC	CASSLQGYLDEQYF
NA	NA	TRBV4-1	TRBJ2-2	TGCGCCAGCAGCCCCCCCGGACACCTACCGTCGAACACCGGGGAGCTGTTTTTT	CASSPPGHLPSNTGELFF
NA	NA	TRBV11-2	TRBJ1-3	TGTGCCAGCAGCTCACTAACAGGGTCTGGAAACACCATATATTTT	CASSSLTGSGNTIYF
NA	NA	TRBV6-6	TRBJ2-7	TGTGCCAGCAGTTACTCCGGGGACTCCTACGAGCAGTACTTC	CASSYSGDSYEQYF
NA	NA	TRBV7-9	TRBJ1-1	TGTGCCAGCAGCCATTCGAACACTGAAGCTTTCTTT	CASSHSNTEAFF
NA	NA	TRBV29-1	TRBJ2-5	TGCAGCGTTGAAGACCCTCCGAATATAGGACTAAAGCCACAAGAGACCCAGTACTTC	CSVEDPPNIGLKPQETQYF
once	NA	TRBV9	TRBJ1-2	TGTGCCAGCAGCGTAGCTCCGGGACATCATCGAGCTAACTATGGCTACACCTTC	CASSVAPGHHRANYGYTF
NA	TRBD2	TRBV9	TRBJ2-3	TGTGCCAGCAGCGTTGGGACTAGCGGGGGGATTAGCACAGATACGCAGTATTTT	CASSVGTSGGISTDTQYF
NA	NA	TRBV7-2	TRBJ2-5	TGTGCCAGCAGCTCACCGAGGTCAGCGCAACAAGAGACCCAGTACTTC	CASSSPRSAQQETQYF
once	NA	TRBV6-5	TRBJ2-7	TGTGCCAGCAGCAACGCAGAGGATCATTCAGTCAAGCAGTACTTC	CASSNAEDHSVKQYF
NA	TRBD1	TRBV18	TRBJ1-4	TGTGCCAGCTCACCTGACAGGGGGTTTTCTGAAAAACTGTTTTTT	CASSPDRGFSEKLFF
NA	TRBD2	TRBV7-2	TRBJ2-5	TGTGCCAGCAGCTTAGGTTGGGGGGGGTTAAAACAAGAGACCCAGTACTTC	CASSLGWGGLKQETQYF
NA	NA	TRBV7-9	TRBJ1-2	TGTGCCAGCAGCTACGCGGGAGGCTACACCTTC	CASSYAGGYTF
NA	NA	TRBV4-2	TRBJ1-2	TGTGCCAGCAGCCAAGATGGGAGTTTAACTAACTATGGCTACACCTTC	CASSQDGSLTNYGYTF
NA	TRBD1	TRBV4-2	TRBJ2-6	TGTGCCAGCAGCCAGGACGACAGGGCTGGGGCCAACGTCCTGACTTTC	CASSQDDRAGANVLTF
few	TRBD1	TRBV7-9	TRBJ1-2	TGTGCCAGCAGCTTAATCGAGGGGGCATATGGCTACACCTTC	CASSLIEGAYGYTF
NA	NA	TRBV6-5	TRBJ1-4	TGTGCCAGCAGTTCTATGGTACCTAATGAAAAACTGTTTTTT	CASSSMVPNEKLFF